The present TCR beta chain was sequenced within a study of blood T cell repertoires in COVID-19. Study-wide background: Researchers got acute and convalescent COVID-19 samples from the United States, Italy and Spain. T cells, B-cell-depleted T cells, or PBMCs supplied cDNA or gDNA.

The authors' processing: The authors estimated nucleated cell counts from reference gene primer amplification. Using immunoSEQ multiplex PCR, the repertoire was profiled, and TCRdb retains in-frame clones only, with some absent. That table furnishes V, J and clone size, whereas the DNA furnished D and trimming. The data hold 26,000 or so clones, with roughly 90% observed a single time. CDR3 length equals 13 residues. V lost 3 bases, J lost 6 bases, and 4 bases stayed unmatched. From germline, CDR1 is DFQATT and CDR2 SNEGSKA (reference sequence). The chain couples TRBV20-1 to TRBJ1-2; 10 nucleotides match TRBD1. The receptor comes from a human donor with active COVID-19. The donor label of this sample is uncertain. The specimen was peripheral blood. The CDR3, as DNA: TGCAGTGCTAGTATGACAGGGGGCCATGGCTACACCTTC. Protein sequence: CSASMTGGHGYTF.